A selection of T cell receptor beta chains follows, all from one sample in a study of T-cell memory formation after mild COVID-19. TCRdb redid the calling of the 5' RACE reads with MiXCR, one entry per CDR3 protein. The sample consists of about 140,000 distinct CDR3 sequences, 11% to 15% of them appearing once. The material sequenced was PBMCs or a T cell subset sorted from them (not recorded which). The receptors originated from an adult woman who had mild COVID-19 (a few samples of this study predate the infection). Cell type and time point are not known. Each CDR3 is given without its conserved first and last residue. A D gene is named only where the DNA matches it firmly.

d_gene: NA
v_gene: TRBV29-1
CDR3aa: SVRPGVPEAF

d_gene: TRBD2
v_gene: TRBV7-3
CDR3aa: ASSLSGGAWNEQF

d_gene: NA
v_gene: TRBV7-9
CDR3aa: ASSHLAAGYNEQF

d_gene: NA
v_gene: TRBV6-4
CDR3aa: ASSGGDAHNEQF

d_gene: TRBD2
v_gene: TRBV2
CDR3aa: ASKTGLAGGSSYEQY

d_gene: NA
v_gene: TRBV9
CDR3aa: ASTQTGGSNTGELF

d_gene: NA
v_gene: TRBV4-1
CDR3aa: ASSQVGLRGYT

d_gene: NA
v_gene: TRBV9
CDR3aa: ASSPVRGRADGYT

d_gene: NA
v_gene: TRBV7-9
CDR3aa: ASSSYAQDGRGGYNEQF

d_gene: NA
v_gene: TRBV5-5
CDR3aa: ASSSGHNTGELF

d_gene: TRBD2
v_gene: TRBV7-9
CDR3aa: ASSLGVELAGETQY

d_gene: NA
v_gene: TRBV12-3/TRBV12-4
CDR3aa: ASSPSSGDVQQF

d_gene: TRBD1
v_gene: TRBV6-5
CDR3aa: ASSMGQVNTGELF

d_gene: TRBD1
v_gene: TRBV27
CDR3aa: ASSLDRNSGNTIY

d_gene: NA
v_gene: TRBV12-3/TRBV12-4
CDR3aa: ASRDDLDNTQY

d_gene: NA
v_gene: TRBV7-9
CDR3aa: ASTQEADRNTEAF

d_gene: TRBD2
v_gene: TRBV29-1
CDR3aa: SVDLAGGSYEQY

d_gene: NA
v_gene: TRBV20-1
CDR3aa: SASTGSYNEQF

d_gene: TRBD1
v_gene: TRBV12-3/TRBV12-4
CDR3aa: ASSFGTGGSEQF

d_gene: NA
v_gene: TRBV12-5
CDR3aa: ASGLEESTDTQY

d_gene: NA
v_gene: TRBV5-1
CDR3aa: ASSWGGQLGQY

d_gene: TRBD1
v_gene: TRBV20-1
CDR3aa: SARNGDREVTEAF

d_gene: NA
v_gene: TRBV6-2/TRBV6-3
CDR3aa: ASSYGVVEQF

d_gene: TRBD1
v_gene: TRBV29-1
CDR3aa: SVELPPTGFTEAF

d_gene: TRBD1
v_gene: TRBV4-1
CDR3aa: ASSLSGTGLADEQF

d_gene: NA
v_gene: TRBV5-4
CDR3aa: ASSRTGNTGELF

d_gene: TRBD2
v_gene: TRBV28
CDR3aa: ASSSGLAPYEQY

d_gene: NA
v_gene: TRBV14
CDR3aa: ASSNTLGVGSRLRF

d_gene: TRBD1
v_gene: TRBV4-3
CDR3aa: ASSQDKWDRGTEAF

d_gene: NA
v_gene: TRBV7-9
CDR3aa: ASSLWLISGANVLT